Sequencing of this T cell receptor beta chain was carried out in a study of T cells expressing NK-cell markers. Study summary: Sequencing covered eight donors, seven HCMV-seropositive and one seronegative. Notes on the study in general: The leading position in the CD3+CD56-NKG2C+ fraction of a few donors also went to these clonotypes. Specificity for HCMV among expanded NKG2C+ T cell clones was not established.

The CDR3 length is 14 residues. cDNA encoding TCR beta was synthesized via 5'RACE template switching incorporating UMIs. TCRdb re-called the 5' RACE reads, yielding one record per CDR3 amino acid sequence without DNA. The sample table includes 500,000 to 700,000 distinct CDR3 sequences. Remarks on this clonotype: Its specificity is not known.

This sequence originates from a man aged 18 to 35 in good health. The material sequenced was blood T cells: a sorted CD56 or NKG2C T cell subset, CD4+ or CD8+ T cells, or bulk PBMC T cells (not recorded which). The chain joins TRBV12-3 or TRBV12-4 to TRBJ2-2; TCRdb calls TRBD1, which cannot be checked without DNA. CDR3 in amino acids: CASIPGTGELELFF.